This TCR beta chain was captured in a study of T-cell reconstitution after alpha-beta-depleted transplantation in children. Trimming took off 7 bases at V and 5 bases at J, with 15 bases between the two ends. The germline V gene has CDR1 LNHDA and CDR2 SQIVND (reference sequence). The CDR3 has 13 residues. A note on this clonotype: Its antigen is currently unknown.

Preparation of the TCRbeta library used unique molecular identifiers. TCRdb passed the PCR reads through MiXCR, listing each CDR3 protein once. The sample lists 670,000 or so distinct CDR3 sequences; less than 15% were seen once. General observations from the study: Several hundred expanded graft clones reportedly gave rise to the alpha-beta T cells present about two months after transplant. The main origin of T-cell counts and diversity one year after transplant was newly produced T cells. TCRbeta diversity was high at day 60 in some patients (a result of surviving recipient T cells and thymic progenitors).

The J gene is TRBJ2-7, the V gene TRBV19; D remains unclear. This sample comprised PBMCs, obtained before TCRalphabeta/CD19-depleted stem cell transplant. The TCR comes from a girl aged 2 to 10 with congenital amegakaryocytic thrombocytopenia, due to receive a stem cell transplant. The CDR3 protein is CASTSTLYDEQYF. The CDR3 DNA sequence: TGTGCCAGTACCTCAACCTTGTACGACGAGCAGTACTTC.